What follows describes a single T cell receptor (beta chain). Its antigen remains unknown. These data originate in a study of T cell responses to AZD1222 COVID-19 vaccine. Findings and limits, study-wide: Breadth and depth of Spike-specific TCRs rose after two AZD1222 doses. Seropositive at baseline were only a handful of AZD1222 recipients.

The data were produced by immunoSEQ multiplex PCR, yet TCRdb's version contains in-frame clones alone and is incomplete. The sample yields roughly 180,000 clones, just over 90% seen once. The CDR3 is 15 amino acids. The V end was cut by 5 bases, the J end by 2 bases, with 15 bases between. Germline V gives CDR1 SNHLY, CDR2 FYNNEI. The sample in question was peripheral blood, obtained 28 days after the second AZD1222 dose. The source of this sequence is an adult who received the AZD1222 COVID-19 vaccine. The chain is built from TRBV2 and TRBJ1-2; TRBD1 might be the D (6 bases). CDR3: CASSYDFTGNYGYTF. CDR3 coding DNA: TGTGCCAGCAGTTACGACTTTACAGGGAACTATGGCTACACCTTC. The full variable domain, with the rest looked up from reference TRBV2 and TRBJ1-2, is EPEVTQTPSHQVTQMGQEVILRCVPISNHLYFYWYRQILGQKVEFLVSFYNNEISEKSEIFDDQFSVERPDGSNFTLKIRSTKLEDSAMYFCASSYDFTGNYGYTFGSGTRLTVV.